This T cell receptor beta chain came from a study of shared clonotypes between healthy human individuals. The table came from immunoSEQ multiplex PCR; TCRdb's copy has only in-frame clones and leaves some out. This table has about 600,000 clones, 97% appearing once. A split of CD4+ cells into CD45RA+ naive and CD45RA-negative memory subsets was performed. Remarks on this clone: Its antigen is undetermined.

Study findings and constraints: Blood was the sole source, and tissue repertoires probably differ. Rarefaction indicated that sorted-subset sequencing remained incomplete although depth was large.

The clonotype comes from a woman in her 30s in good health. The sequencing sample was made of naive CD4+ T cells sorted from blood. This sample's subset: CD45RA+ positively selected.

CDR3 protein: CASSIRGAGGAYEQYF. CDR3 DNA sequence: TGTGCCAGCAGCATTCGTGGGGCAGGGGGCGCCTACGAGCAGTACTTC. The rearrangement uses TRBV7-9 and TRBJ2-7; 8 nucleotides agree with TRBD1. The germline V gene encodes CDR1 SEHNR and CDR2 FQNEAQ (reference sequence). The J segment lost 2 bases and the V segment lost 5 bases, leaving 11 bases of the junction unmatched. The CDR3 totals 16 residues. The complete variable domain, with remaining parts taken from reference TRBV7-9 and TRBJ2-7, reads DTGVSQNPRHKITKRGQNVTFRCDPISEHNRLYWYRQTLGQGPEFLTYFQNEAQLEKSRLLSDRFSAERPKGSFSTLEIQRTEQGDSAMYLCASSIRGAGGAYEQYFGPGTRLTVT.